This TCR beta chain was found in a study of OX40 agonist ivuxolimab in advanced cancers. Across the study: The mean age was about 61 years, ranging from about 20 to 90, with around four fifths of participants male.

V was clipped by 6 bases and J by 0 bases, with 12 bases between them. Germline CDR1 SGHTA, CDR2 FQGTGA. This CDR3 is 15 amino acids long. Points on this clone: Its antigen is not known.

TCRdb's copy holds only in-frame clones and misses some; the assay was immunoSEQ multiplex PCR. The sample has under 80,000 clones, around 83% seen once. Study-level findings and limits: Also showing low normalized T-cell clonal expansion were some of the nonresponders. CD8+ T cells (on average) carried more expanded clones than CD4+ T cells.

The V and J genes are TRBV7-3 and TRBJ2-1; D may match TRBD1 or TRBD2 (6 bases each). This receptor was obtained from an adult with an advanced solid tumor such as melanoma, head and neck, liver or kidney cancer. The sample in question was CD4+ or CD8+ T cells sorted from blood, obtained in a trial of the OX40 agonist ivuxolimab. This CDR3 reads CASRRGDGSYNEQFF. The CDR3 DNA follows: TGTGCCAGCAGGAGGGGGGATGGCTCCTACAATGAGCAGTTCTTC.